This T cell receptor (beta chain) was identified in a study of shared clonotypes between healthy human individuals. There are 17 residues in the CDR3. V was shortened by 4 bases and J by 6 bases, with 22 bases between the two germline ends. Germline lookup yields CDR1 MNHEY and CDR2 SMNVEV (reference sequence). This clone was detected many times. TCRdb's table, derived via immunoSEQ multiplex PCR, lists solely in-frame clones and lacks some. The table lists around 340,000 clones, 70% to 75% of them singletons, with about 10% in the top ten. The sample was memory CD4+ T cells sorted from blood. Subset noted: CD45RA-negative fraction. This receptor was taken from a young man in good health. V is TRBV27 and J is TRBJ1-5; D gene unclear. The CDR3 reads CASSSQVALMEGQPQHF. For the CDR3, the DNA is TGTGCCAGCAGTTCCCAGGTGGCACTTATGGAGGGTCAGCCCCAGCATTTT.